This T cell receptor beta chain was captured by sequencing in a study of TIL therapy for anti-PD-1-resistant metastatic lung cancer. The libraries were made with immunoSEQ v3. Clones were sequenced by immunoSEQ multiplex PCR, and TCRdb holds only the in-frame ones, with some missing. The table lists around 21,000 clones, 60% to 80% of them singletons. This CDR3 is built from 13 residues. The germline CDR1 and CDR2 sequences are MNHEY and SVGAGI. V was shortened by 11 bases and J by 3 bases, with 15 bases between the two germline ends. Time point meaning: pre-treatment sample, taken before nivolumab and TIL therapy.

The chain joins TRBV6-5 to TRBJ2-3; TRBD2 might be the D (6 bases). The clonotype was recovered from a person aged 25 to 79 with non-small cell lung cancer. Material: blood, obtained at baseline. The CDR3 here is CAAAGRITDTQYF. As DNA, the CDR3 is TGTGCCGCCGCGGGACGTATTACAGATACGCAGTATTTT.